This TCR beta chain was found in a study of T cell clonotyping in hematopoietic cell transplantation. Study conclusions and caveats: After transplant, recipient diversity fell while pathologically expanded clonotypes grew through day 180.

J was trimmed by 4 bases and V by 6 bases; bases with no gene match: 5. Germline CDR1 and CDR2: SNHLY and FYNNEI. The length of the CDR3 is 13 residues. The time point here: recipient sample about 28 days before transplant, after cytoreduction. As for this clone: Its antigen remains unidentified.

Repertoires were generated with immunoSEQ multiplex PCR, while TCRdb's copy carries only in-frame clones and drops some. The top ten clones hold less than 7.5% of a sample with under 30,000 clones, about 74% of them seen once. This TCR derives from a woman aged 25 to 39 with chronic myeloid leukemia. Some clones in this sample may be carry-over from other donors' samples. This chain joins TRBV2 and TRBJ1-1, with 7 bases lining up with TRBD1. The specimen was peripheral blood mononuclear cells, collected before stem cell transplant. The chain's CDR3 is CASRGQTPTEAFF. The CDR3 DNA follows: TGTGCCAGCAGGGGACAGACACCCACTGAAGCTTTCTTT.